The rows below give T cell receptor beta chains drawn from one sample of a study of blood T cell repertoires in COVID-19. The table came from immunoSEQ multiplex PCR; TCRdb's copy has only in-frame clones and leaves some out. Of a few hundred thousand clones in the sample, roughly 80% are singletons; the top ten hold 8.5% to 12%. Sequencing was done on a sample of peripheral blood. These receptors all come from a woman aged 80 or over with acute or convalescent COVID-19. The CDR3 runs from the conserved cysteine through the conserved F or W. The order of the fields is clone size, V gene, J gene, D gene, CDR3 DNA, CDR3 protein. A D gene is named only where the DNA matches it firmly. Expanded clones get a size class; other rows say once, few or many, or leave the size out.

>.|TRBV9|TRBJ2-1|TRBD2
TGTGCCAGCAGCGTAGATGGACTAGGATACAATGAGCAGTTCTTC
CASSVDGLGYNEQFF
>.|TRBV5-1|TRBJ2-7|TRBD2
TGCGCCAGCAGCTTCGATGCAGGGAGGGCCTACGAGCAGTACTTC
CASSFDAGRAYEQYF
>.|TRBV11-3|TRBJ2-2|TRBD2
TGTGCCAGCAGCGTGGGACTAGCTAGCGAGCTGTTTTTT
CASSVGLASELFF
>.|TRBV5-1|TRBJ1-2|.
TGCGCCAGCAGCCCTATGTCCAGGGACATTAGTGGCTACACCTTC
CASSPMSRDISGYTF
>few|TRBV3-1/TRBV3-2|TRBJ2-7|TRBD1
TGTGCCAGCAGCCTTGGGACAGGGCTGGGGCAGTACTTC
CASSLGTGLGQYF
>few|TRBV4-2|TRBJ2-1|TRBD2
TGTGCCAGCAGCCAGGGACTAGCGGGGGGGCTCCATGAGCAGTTCTTC
CASSQGLAGGLHEQFF
>.|TRBV4-3|TRBJ1-1|.
TGCGCCAGCAGCCAGCCCGGGGGGAATGAAGCTTTCTTT
CASSQPGGNEAFF
>.|TRBV5-8|TRBJ1-3|.
TGTGCCAGCAGCTCTAGTCTCGGAAACACCATATATTTT
CASSSSLGNTIYF
>.|TRBV15|TRBJ2-3|.
TGTGCCACCAGCAGCATTATCCGGGACACCAGCACAGATACGCAGTATTTT
CATSSIIRDTSTDTQYF
>.|TRBV3-1/TRBV3-2|TRBJ2-7|.
TGTGCCAGCAGCCAAGGCGGGGGCGAATACTACGAGCAGTACTTC
CASSQGGGEYYEQYF